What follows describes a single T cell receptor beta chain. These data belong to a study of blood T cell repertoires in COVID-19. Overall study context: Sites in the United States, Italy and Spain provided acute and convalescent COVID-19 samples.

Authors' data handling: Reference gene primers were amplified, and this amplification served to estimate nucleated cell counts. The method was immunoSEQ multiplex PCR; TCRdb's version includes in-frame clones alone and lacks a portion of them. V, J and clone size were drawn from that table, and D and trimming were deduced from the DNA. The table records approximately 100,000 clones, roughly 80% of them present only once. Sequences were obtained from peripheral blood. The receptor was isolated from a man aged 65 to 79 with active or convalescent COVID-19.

CDR3 nucleotides: TGTGCCAGCAGCTTAGTCGGGACAACCAACGTCCTGACTTTC. Its translation is CASSLVGTTNVLTF. This chain links TRBV7-9 with TRBJ2-6; D might be TRBD1 (6 bases). CDR1 SEHNR and CDR2 FQNEAQ come from the germline V gene (reference sequence). The length of the CDR3 is 14 residues. Trimming pared 1 base from V and 8 bases from J, leaving 9 bases between.